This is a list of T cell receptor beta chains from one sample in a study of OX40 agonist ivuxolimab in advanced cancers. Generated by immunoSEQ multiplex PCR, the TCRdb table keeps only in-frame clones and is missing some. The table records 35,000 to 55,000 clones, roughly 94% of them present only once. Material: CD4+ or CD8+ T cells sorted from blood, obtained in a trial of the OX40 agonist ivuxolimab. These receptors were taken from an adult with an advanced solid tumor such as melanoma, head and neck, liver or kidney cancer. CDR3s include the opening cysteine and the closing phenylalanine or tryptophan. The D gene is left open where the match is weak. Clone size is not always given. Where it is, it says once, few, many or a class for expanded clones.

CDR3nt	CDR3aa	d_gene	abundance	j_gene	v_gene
TGTGCCAGCAGCTTACTAGCGGGCGCCATCTCCTACGAGCAGTACTTC	CASSLLAGAISYEQYF	TRBD2	-	TRBJ2-7	TRBV7-2
TGTGCCAGCAGTCGGCCTAACGCGGGTATCTACGAGCAGTACTTC	CASSRPNAGIYEQYF	-	-	TRBJ2-7	TRBV27
TGTGCCAGCAGTGAGGGACTAGCGGGACTCGAGCAGTACTTC	CASSEGLAGLEQYF	TRBD2	-	TRBJ2-7	TRBV2
TGTGCCAGCAGCTTAGGAGGACTAGCCCCCTACAATGAGCAGTTCTTC	CASSLGGLAPYNEQFF	TRBD2	-	TRBJ2-1	TRBV11-1
TGTGCCAGCAGCCGCGCTTGGGCGGCTGGAAACACCATATATTTT	CASSRAWAAGNTIYF	-	-	TRBJ1-3	TRBV11-3
TGTGCCAGCAGTTTATCAGGTGACAGGGGGAGCAATCAGCCCCAGCATTTT	CASSLSGDRGSNQPQHF	TRBD1	-	TRBJ1-5	TRBV27
TGTGCCTACTCGGCGGGGATCAACACTGAAGCTTTCTTT	CAYSAGINTEAFF	-	-	TRBJ1-1	TRBV2
TGTGCCAGCAGCTTTTATATGGGGGGAGGAACTAACAATGAGCAGTTCTTC	CASSFYMGGGTNNEQFF	-	-	TRBJ2-1	TRBV5-4
TGTGCCAGCAGCTTGGTGGCTAGCGGAGTCTACAATGAGCAGTTCTTC	CASSLVASGVYNEQFF	TRBD2	-	TRBJ2-1	TRBV5-6
TGTGCCAGCAGCGCTGGGGGGAACACTGAAGCTTTCTTT	CASSAGGNTEAFF	-	-	TRBJ1-1	TRBV9
TGTGCCAGCAGCATTAGCGGGGGGGAGACCCAGTACTTC	CASSISGGETQYF	TRBD2	-	TRBJ2-5	TRBV7-8
TGTGCCAGCAGCCCTACCCGGTCAGGGGTTCATGGCTACACCTTC	CASSPTRSGVHGYTF	-	-	TRBJ1-2	TRBV11-2
TGTGCCAGCAGCCACGGGGCAGGGCTTGAAGCTTTCTTT	CASSHGAGLEAFF	-	-	TRBJ1-1	TRBV7-2
TGTGCCACCAGCAGCGCCAGGATGTATGGCTACACCTTC	CATSSARMYGYTF	-	-	TRBJ1-2	TRBV15
TGTGCCAGCAGTCGGACAGGGCACCTCTCTGGAAACACCATATATTTT	CASSRTGHLSGNTIYF	TRBD1	-	TRBJ1-3	TRBV13
TGTGCCAGCAGCTTAGCACAGGGGGCGGACAATGAGCAGTTCTTC	CASSLAQGADNEQFF	TRBD1	-	TRBJ2-1	TRBV7-9
TGTGCCTGGCTTGTCCACCCGGCCACTGAAGCTTTCTTT	CAWLVHPATEAFF	-	medium-sized	TRBJ1-1	TRBV30
TGTGCCAGCAGCCTCGACAGGAACACTGAAGCTTTCTTT	CASSLDRNTEAFF	-	-	TRBJ1-1	TRBV11-3
TGTGCCAGCAGCTGGATCGGCTCATCGGGACGTAGGGAGCAGTACTTC	CASSWIGSSGRREQYF	-	once	TRBJ2-7	TRBV28
TGTGCCAGCACCCCGGCCAGGGGCTCTATGGATGAGCAGTTCTTC	CASTPARGSMDEQFF	-	-	TRBJ2-1	TRBV9
TGTGCCAGCAGCAAAGCGCATAAAAGGCACGAGCAGTACTTC	CASSKAHKRHEQYF	-	-	TRBJ2-7	TRBV21-1
TGTGCCAGCAGCCCACCAGACAGGGGGGATGAGCAGTTCTTC	CASSPPDRGDEQFF	TRBD1	-	TRBJ2-1	TRBV11-1
TGTGCCAGCAGCGCGGAGGGGGGCACAGATACGCAGTATTTT	CASSAEGGTDTQYF	-	once	TRBJ2-3	TRBV9
TGTGCCAGCAGCAGGACTAGCGGGAGTGGAGAGACCCAGTACTTC	CASSRTSGSGETQYF	TRBD2	-	TRBJ2-5	TRBV11-1
TGTGCCAGCAGCTTGGGGTATGTGTACGAGCAGTACTTC	CASSLGYVYEQYF	-	-	TRBJ2-7	TRBV5-6
TGTGCCAGTAGTATTCAGGGAGCTAACTATGGCTACACCTTC	CASSIQGANYGYTF	-	-	TRBJ1-2	TRBV19
TGTGCCAGCAGTTACGCTACAGGGGCTCCTTATGGCTACACCTTC	CASSYATGAPYGYTF	TRBD1	-	TRBJ1-2	TRBV6-5
TGTGCCAGCAGCTTTGCTCAGGGGGTGTACGAGCAGTACTTC	CASSFAQGVYEQYF	TRBD1	-	TRBJ2-7	TRBV11-2
TGCGCCAGCAGCGGAACAGGGGGCGTAAGCAATCAGCCCCAGCATTTT	CASSGTGGVSNQPQHF	TRBD1	-	TRBJ1-5	TRBV5-1
TGTGCCAGCAGTGATTCCGGGCAGGGGGGCTTAGAAGAGACCCAGTACTTC	CASSDSGQGGLEETQYF	-	-	TRBJ2-5	TRBV6-4
TGCAGCGGATGGACAGACGAAGCTTTCTTT	CSGWTDEAFF	-	few	TRBJ1-1	TRBV29-1
TGTGCCAGCAGCTTAAGGAGGGGGCCCAGCTCCTACGAGCAGTACTTC	CASSLRRGPSSYEQYF	-	-	TRBJ2-7	TRBV11-1
TGTGCCAGCAGTTACTCGAGCGAACTGCTCACCTTC	CASSYSSELLTF	-	-	TRBJ1-2	TRBV6-5
TGTGCCAGTAGTACCGGTTTCGGGGCCACCTACGAGCAGTACTTC	CASSTGFGATYEQYF	-	-	TRBJ2-7	TRBV19
TGTGCCAGCAGTTACGGTACAGGGGTCACCGGGGAGCTGTTTTTT	CASSYGTGVTGELFF	TRBD1	-	TRBJ2-2	TRBV6-6
TGTGCCAGCAGTGCGCCGGCGGACAGGGGGTGGACCGGGGAGCTGTTTTTT	CASSAPADRGWTGELFF	TRBD1	-	TRBJ2-2	TRBV2
TGTGCCAGCAGCCAACAGGTCCCCGAGCAGTACTTC	CASSQQVPEQYF	-	once	TRBJ2-7	TRBV7-2
TGTGCCAGCACCGAGGGGTACGAGCAGTACTTC	CASTEGYEQYF	-	-	TRBJ2-7	TRBV25-1
TGTGCCAGCAGCCTAGCGGGAGTAGGCTTCGAGCAGTACTTC	CASSLAGVGFEQYF	TRBD2	-	TRBJ2-7	TRBV27
TGTGCCAGCAGCCTCCCGACACTTAATGAAAAACTGTTTTTT	CASSLPTLNEKLFF	-	-	TRBJ1-4	TRBV7-2
TGTGCCAGCAGTGATCTACAGTACGAGCAGTACTTC	CASSDLQYEQYF	-	-	TRBJ2-7	TRBV25-1
TGTGCCAGCAGCCAATCTCGGCAGAACACCGGGGAGCTGTTTTTT	CASSQSRQNTGELFF	-	-	TRBJ2-2	TRBV16
TGCGCCAGCAGCCCCGCCGGGACAGGGAGCTACGAGCAGTACTTC	CASSPAGTGSYEQYF	TRBD1	once	TRBJ2-7	TRBV4-1
TGTGCCAGCAGCTCCATTTTCAGAGGGGGCCCCTACGAGCAGTACTTC	CASSSIFRGGPYEQYF	TRBD1	-	TRBJ2-7	TRBV5-8
TGTGCCAGCAGCTTAGGGACGGGGAACACTGAAGCTTTCTTT	CASSLGTGNTEAFF	-	-	TRBJ1-1	TRBV7-8
TGTGCCAGTCGAGAGACGTTGAACACTGAAGCTTTCTTT	CASRETLNTEAFF	-	-	TRBJ1-1	TRBV19
TGTGCCAGCAGCCAAGATTCCGGTCTCAGTTTCGGGACAGGAAAGACCCAGTACTTC	CASSQDSGLSFGTGKTQYF	TRBD1	-	TRBJ2-5	TRBV4-2